Below are 12 T cell receptor beta chains sequenced from a single sample in a study of blood T cell repertoires in COVID-19. The method was immunoSEQ multiplex PCR; TCRdb's version includes in-frame clones alone and lacks a portion of them. The data show over 250,000 clones, with roughly 80% seen just once and roughly 1.5% held by the top ten. Sequences were obtained from peripheral blood. Source of these receptors: a human donor with COVID-19, enrolled during active disease. The donor label of this sample is uncertain.

The V call is TRBV30, the J call TRBJ1-1; D unclear. The CDR3 extends over 13 amino acids. Trimming removed 0 bases at V and 0 bases at J, with 5 bases between. Germline V gene lookup returns CDR1 GTSNPN and CDR2 SVGIG (reference sequence). The CDR3 spells CAWSVFMNTEAFF. CDR3 nucleotide sequence: TGTGCCTGGAGTGTGTTCATGAACACTGAAGCTTTCTTT.

This clone was found a few times. The chain carries TRBV19 and TRBJ1-1; 7 nucleotides align to TRBD1. Germline loops: CDR1 LNHDA, CDR2 SQIVND (reference sequence). The CDR3 is 14 amino acids. V shed 5 bases and J 0 bases; nucleotides not matched to a gene: 3. The CDR3 bases are TGTGCCAGTAGTTGGGGACAGCTGAACACTGAAGCTTTCTTT. It codes for CASSWGQLNTEAFF.

For the CDR3, the DNA is TGTGCCAGCAGTCCCCTGGCCACCCCAGGCTATGGCTACACCTTC. Encoded protein: CASSPLATPGYGYTF. V usage is TRBV28 and J usage is TRBJ1-2; D gene unclear. CDR1 and CDR2 (germline): MDHEN, SYDVKM. The CDR3 length is 15 residues. Trimming removed 5 bases from V and 4 bases from J, with 17 bases in between.

The chain employs TRBV23-1 and TRBJ1-4; TRBD1 is a possible D gene (6 bases). TRBV23-1 is classed as an ORF, of uncertain function. This CDR3 is built from 14 residues. The V gene lost 8 bases and the J gene lost 6 bases, with 16 bases spanning the gap. The CDR3 region is CASPLGGLYEKLFF. The CDR3 bases are TGCGCCAGCCCGCTCGGGGGGCTTTATGAAAAACTGTTTTTT.

The chain couples TRBV12-3 or TRBV12-4 to TRBJ2-2, with 7 bases aligning to TRBD1. This CDR3 is built from 13 residues. The junction had 2 bases not matched to a gene; V was cut back by 6 bases and J by 4 bases. The CDR3 coding sequence is TGTGCCAGCAGCCGACAGGGCACCGGGGAGCTGTTTTTT. Amino acid sequence: CASSRQGTGELFF.

The sample holds one count of this clone. The chain combines TRBV5-1 with TRBJ2-3; the D is unclear. Between the trimmed V and J ends, which lost 8 bases and 0 bases, there was a span of 13 bases. This CDR3 region has 14 residues. The germline V gene encodes CDR1 SGHRS and CDR2 YFSETQ. The CDR3 reads CASSLDPSTDTQYF. The CDR3 coding sequence is TGCGCCAGTTCGTTAGATCCTAGCACAGATACGCAGTATTTT.

The chain is built from TRBV11-3 and TRBJ2-1; 12 nucleotides line up with TRBD2. This CDR3 comprises 14 residues. In germline, CDR1 is SGHNT, CDR2 YENEEA. J was trimmed by 9 bases and V by 5 bases; bases with no gene match: 5. CDR3 bases: TGTGCCAGCAGCCTAGCGGGAGGGCCTGGTGAGCAGTTCTTC. This sequence encodes CASSLAGGPGEQFF.

V gene TRBV29-1 combines with J gene TRBJ1-5, with D hard to call. Germline V gene data show CDR1 as SQVTM and CDR2 as ANQGSEA. V gave up 0 bases and J gave up 6 bases, with 9 bases separating them. The CDR3 extends over 13 amino acids. The CDR3 reads CSVEESPGQPQHF. DNA for the CDR3: TGCAGCGTTGAAGAATCCCCCGGTCAGCCCCAGCATTTT.

Here the CDR3 DNA reads TGCGCCAGCCGGGACTTACCGAGCTCCTACGAGCAGTACTTC. Translating it yields CASRDLPSSYEQYF. J is TRBJ2-7 and V is TRBV5-1; a weak D match, TRBD2 (6 bases). In germline, CDR1 is SGHRS, CDR2 YFSETQ. The CDR3 is 14 amino acids. Trimming took off 7 bases at V and 0 bases at J, with 14 bases between the two ends. Complete variable domain (other parts from reference TRBV5-1 and TRBJ2-7): KAGVTQTPRYLIKTRGQQVTLSCSPISGHRSVSWYQQTPGQGLQFLFEYFSETQRNKGNFPGRFSGRQFSNSRSEMNVSTLELGDSALYLCASRDLPSSYEQYFGPGTRLTVT.

The chain employs TRBV6-5 and TRBJ1-2, with 9 positions matching TRBD1. Germline V gene sequence: CDR1 MNHEY, CDR2 SVGAGI. The ends lost 0 bases at V and 5 bases at J; junction bases unmatched: 4. CDR3 length: 15 amino acids. CDR3 coding DNA: TGTGCCAGCAGTTACTCTAGGGGACAGGGATATGGCTACACCTTC. Translating it yields CASSYSRGQGYGYTF.

This clone was seen a single time. The chain is built from TRBV11-1 and TRBJ1-2; D not certain. Between the trimmed V and J ends, which lost 4 bases and 4 bases, there was a span of 10 bases. Germline CDR1 and CDR2: SGHAT and FQDESV (reference sequence). This CDR3 is 13 amino acids long. CDR3 bases: TGTGCCAGCAGCTCGGACGGGATCTATGGCTACACCTTC. It encodes CASSSDGIYGYTF.

This clone was detected only a few times. The rearrangement uses TRBV2 and TRBJ2-7, with D unclear. The CDR3 is 14 residues long. Germline CDR1 reads SNHLY; CDR2 reads FYNNEI. The germline V and J ends were trimmed by 6 bases and 0 bases, with 12 bases remaining between them. The DNA of the CDR3 is TGTGCCAGCAGCGCCGACTCGTACTCCTACGAGCAGTACTTC. It yields the protein CASSADSYSYEQYF.